This T cell receptor beta chain was recovered during a study of blood T cell repertoires in COVID-19. Across the whole study: The cDNA or gDNA used as material had been derived from T cells, B-cell-depleted T cells, or PBMCs.

Germline V CDR1 and CDR2: MGHRA, YSYEKL. The CDR3 runs to 15 residues. Trimming removed 1 base from V and 5 bases from J; junction bases left unmatched: 4. In the study's own analysis: The assay estimated nucleated cells by amplifying reference gene primers. The table came from immunoSEQ multiplex PCR; TCRdb's copy has only in-frame clones and leaves some out. That table supplies the V and J calls and clone size; D and trimming were determined from the DNA. The data hold under 55,000 clones, with roughly 85% observed a single time. The sequencing input was peripheral blood. The chain is built from TRBV4-1 and TRBJ1-5; 8 nucleotides line up with TRBD1. The origin of this receptor is a human donor in a cohort sampled during active COVID-19. This chain's CDR3 is CASSQGDRGYQPQHF. The CDR3 DNA is TGCGCCAGCAGCCAAGGAGACAGGGGATATCAGCCCCAGCATTTT.